One sample yielded the 3 T cell receptor beta chains listed below, sequenced in a study of cytomegalovirus exposure and HLA in healthy donors (dated by TCRdb to 2016 to 2017). Libraries were constructed by the immunoSEQ multiplex PCR assay. For the multiplex PCR, a mixture combining 60 forward primers for TCR Vbeta segments and 13 reverse primers for TCR Jbeta segments was used. TCRdb retrieved this table from immuneACCESS and kept in-frame rearrangements only. Not all clones are present; in checked studies, unresolved V genes account for under half, and no reason is known for the remainder. Recorded for this sample are 100,000 to 150,000 clones; 74% of them occurred a single time. 4% of the sample goes to the ten largest clones. What was sequenced was PBMCs. The receptors were gathered from a man aged 35 to 55 in good health and CMV-seropositive.

The chain couples TRBV9 to TRBJ2-5; tentative D call: TRBD1 (5 bases). The J call is uncertain, as TRBJ2-7 better fits the DNA end. The germline V gene encodes CDR1 SGDLS and CDR2 YYNGEE. CDR3 size: 15 residues. CDR3 protein: CASSPFDPGPYEQYF. CDR3 coding DNA: TGTGCCAGCAGCCCCTTCGACCCAGGGCCCTACGAGCAGTACTTC.

CDR3 sequence (DNA): TGTGCCAGCGCAAGGGGGGGGAACACTGAAGCTTTCTTT. It yields the protein CASARGGNTEAFF. J is TRBJ1-1 and V is TRBV25-1, with TRBD1 as a possible D gene (6 bases). From germline, CDR1 is MGHDK and CDR2 SYGVNS. Trimming took off 8 bases at V and 1 base at J, with 11 bases between the two ends. This CDR3 comprises 13 residues.

This chain joins TRBV14 and TRBJ2-1; no reliable D call. Germline values: CDR1 SGHDN, CDR2 FVKESK. The CDR3 is 14 amino acids. Between the trimmed V and J ends, which lost 2 bases and 3 bases, there was a span of 8 bases. The DNA for the CDR3 is TGTGCCAGCAGCCAATCAGGCTTCTACAATGAGCAGTTCTTC. Its protein product is CASSQSGFYNEQFF.